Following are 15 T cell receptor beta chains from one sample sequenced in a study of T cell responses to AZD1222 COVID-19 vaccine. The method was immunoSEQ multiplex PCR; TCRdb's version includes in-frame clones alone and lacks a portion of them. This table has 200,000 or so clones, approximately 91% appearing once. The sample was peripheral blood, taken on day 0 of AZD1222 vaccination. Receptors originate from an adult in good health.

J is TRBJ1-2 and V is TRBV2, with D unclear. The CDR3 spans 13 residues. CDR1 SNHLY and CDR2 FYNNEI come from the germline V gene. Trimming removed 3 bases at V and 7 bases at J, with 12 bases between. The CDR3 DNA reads TGTGCCAGCAGTGAGTTGGCCGGTAGTGGCTACACCTTC. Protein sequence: CASSELAGSGYTF.

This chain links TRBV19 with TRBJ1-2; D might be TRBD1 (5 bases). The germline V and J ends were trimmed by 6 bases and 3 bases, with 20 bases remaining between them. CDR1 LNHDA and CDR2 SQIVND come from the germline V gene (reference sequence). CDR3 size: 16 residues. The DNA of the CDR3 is TGTGCCAGTAGCTTTCGGGACTCCTTTCTCCACTATGGCTACACCTTC. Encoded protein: CASSFRDSFLHYGYTF.

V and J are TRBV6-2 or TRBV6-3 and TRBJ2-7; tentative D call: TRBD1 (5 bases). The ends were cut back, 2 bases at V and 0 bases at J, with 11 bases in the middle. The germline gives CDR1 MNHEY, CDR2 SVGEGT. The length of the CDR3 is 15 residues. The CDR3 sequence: CASSYAGLNSYEQYF. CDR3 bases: TGTGCCAGCAGTTACGCAGGGCTCAACTCCTACGAGCAGTACTTC.

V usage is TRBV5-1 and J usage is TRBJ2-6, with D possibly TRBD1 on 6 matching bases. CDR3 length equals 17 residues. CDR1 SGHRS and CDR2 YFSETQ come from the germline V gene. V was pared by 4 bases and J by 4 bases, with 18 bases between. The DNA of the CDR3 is TGCGCCAGCAGCGCAACCGTACAGGGTATAGGGGCCAACGTCCTGACTTTC. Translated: CASSATVQGIGANVLTF.

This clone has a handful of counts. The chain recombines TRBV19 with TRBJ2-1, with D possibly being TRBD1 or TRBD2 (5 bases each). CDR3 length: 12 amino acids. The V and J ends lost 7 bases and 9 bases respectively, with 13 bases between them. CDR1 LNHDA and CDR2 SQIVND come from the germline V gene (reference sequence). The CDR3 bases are TGTGCCAGTAAGATGGGGGTCGGTGAGCAGTTCTTC. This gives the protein CASKMGVGEQFF.

In nucleotides, the CDR3 is TGCGCCAGCAGTGCTCACCGACTAGCGCATAACACCGGGGAGCTGTTTTTT. Translation: CASSAHRLAHNTGELFF. The chain combines TRBV10-1 with TRBJ2-2; TRBD2 agrees at 8 bases. The CDR3 runs to 17 residues. Germline V gene lookup returns CDR1 WNHNN and CDR2 SYGVQD (reference sequence). The V gene end was trimmed by 4 bases and the J gene end by 2 bases; junction bases not matched to a gene: 9.

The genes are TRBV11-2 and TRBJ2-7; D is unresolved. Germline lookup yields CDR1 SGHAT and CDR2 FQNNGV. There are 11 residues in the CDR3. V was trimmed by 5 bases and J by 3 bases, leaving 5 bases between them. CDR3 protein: CASSRNYEQYF. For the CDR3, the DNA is TGTGCCAGCAGCAGAAACTACGAGCAGTACTTC.

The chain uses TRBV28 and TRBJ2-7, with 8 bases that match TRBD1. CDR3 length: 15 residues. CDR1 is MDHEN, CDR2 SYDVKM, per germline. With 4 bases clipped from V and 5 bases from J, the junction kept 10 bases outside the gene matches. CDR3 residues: CASSSPDRDGHEQYF. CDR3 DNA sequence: TGTGCCAGCAGTTCCCCGGACAGGGACGGCCACGAGCAGTACTTC.

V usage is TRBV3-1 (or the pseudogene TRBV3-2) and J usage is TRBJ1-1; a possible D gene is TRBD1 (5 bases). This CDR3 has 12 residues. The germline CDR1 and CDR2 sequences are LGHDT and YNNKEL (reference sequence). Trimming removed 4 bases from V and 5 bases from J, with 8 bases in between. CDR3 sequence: CASSPGGTEAFF. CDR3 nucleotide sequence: TGTGCCAGCAGCCCCGGGGGGACTGAAGCTTTCTTT.

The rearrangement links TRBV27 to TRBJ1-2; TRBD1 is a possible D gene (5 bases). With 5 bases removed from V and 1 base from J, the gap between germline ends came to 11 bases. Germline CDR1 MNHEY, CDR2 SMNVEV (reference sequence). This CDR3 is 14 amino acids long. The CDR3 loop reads CASSKPGGNYGYTF. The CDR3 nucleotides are TGTGCCAGCAGTAAACCTGGGGGTAACTATGGCTACACCTTC.

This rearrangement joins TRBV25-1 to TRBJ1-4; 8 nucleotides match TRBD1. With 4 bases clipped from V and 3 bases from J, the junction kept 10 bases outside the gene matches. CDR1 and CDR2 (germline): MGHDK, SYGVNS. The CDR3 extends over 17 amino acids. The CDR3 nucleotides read TGTGCCAGCAGTGTAGGACAGGGACTTGCGGCTAATGAAAAACTGTTTTTT. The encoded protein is CASSVGQGLAANEKLFF.

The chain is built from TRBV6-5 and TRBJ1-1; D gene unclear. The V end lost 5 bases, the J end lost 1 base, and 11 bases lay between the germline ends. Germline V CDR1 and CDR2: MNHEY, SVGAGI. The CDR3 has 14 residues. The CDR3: CASSKMAANTEAFF. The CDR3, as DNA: TGTGCCAGCAGTAAAATGGCAGCGAACACTGAAGCTTTCTTT.

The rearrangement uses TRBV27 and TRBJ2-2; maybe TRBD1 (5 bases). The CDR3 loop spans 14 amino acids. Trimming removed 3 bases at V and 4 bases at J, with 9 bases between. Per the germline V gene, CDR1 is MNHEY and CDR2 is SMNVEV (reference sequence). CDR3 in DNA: TGTGCCAGCAGTTTCGGACACCGCACCGGGGAGCTGTTTTTT. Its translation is CASSFGHRTGELFF.

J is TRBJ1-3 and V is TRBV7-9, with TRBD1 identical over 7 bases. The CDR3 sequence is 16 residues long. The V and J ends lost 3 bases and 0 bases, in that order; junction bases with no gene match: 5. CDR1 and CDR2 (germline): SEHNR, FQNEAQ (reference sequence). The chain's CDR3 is CASSFDRAGSGNTIYF. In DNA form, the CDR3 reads TGTGCCAGCAGCTTCGACAGGGCAGGCTCTGGAAACACCATATATTTT.

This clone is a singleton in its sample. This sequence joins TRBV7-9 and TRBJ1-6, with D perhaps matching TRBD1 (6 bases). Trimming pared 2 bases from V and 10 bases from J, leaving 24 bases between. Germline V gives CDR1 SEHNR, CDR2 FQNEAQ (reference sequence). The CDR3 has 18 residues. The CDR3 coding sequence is TGTGCCAGCAGCTTAACCCGCCGAATGGACAGTAGGCTCTCACCCCTCCACTTT. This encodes CASSLTRRMDSRLSPLHF.